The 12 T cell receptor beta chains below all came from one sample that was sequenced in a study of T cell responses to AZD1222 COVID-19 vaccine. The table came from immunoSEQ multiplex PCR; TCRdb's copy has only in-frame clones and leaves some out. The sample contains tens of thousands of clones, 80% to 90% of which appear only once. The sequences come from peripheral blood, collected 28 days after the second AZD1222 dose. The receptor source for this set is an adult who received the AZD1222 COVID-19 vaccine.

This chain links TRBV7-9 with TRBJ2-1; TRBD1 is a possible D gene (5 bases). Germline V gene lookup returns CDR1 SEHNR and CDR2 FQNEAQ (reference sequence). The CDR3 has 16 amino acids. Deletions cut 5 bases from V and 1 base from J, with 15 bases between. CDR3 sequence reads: CASSRRRKGSYNEQFF. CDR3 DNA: TGTGCCAGCAGCCGCAGACGGAAGGGGTCCTACAATGAGCAGTTCTTC.

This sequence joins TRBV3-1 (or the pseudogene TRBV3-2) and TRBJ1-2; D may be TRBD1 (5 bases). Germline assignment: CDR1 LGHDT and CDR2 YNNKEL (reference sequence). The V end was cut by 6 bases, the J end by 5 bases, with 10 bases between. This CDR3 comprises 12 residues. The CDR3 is CASSQDKYGYTF. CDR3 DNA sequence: TGTGCCAGCAGTCAGGACAAATATGGCTACACCTTC.

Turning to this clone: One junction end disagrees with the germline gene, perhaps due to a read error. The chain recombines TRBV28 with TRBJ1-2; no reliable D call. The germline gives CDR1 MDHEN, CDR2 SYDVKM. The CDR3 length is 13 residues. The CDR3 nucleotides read TGTGCCAGCAGTCCGGGTGGTACTATGGCTACACTCTTC. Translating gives CASSPGGTMATLF.

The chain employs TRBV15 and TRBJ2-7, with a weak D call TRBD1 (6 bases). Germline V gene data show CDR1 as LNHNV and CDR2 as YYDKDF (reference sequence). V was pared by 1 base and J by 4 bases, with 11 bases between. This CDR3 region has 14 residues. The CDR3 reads CATSRVGDMYEQYF. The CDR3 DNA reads TGTGCCACCAGCAGAGTAGGGGACATGTACGAGCAGTACTTC.

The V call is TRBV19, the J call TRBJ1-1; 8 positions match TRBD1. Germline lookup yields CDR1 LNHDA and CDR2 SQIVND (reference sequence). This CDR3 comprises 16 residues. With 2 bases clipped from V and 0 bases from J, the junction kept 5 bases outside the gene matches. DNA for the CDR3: TGTGCCAGTAGTATATTGACAGGGGTCATGAACACTGAAGCTTTCTTT. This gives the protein CASSILTGVMNTEAFF.

The CDR3 coding sequence is TGTGCCAGCAGTGAAAGGGTCCATGAGCAGTTCTTC. It codes for CASSERVHEQFF. The chain links TRBV6-1 to TRBJ2-1, with D uncertain. The V gene lost 2 bases and the J gene lost 8 bases, with 7 bases spanning the gap. Germline CDR1 MNHNS, CDR2 SASEGT. The CDR3 sequence is 12 residues long.

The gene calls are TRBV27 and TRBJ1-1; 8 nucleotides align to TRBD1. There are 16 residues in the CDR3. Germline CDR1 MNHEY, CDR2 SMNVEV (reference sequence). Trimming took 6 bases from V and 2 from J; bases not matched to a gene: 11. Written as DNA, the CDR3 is TGTGCCAGCAGCCCCATTCGACAGGGGCGAAACACTGAAGCTTTCTTT. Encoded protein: CASSPIRQGRNTEAFF.

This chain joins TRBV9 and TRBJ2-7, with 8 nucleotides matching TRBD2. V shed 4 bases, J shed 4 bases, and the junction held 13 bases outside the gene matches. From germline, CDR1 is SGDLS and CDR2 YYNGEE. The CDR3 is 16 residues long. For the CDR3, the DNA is TGTGCCAGCAGCCTGAGGCCCAGCGGGAGTAGGTACGAGCAGTACTTC. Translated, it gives CASSLRPSGSRYEQYF.

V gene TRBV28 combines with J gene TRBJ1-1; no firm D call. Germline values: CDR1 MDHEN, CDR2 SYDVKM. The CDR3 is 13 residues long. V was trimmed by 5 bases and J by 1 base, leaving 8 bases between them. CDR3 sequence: CASSLKPNTEAFF. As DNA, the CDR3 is TGTGCCAGCAGTCTAAAACCGAACACTGAAGCTTTCTTT.

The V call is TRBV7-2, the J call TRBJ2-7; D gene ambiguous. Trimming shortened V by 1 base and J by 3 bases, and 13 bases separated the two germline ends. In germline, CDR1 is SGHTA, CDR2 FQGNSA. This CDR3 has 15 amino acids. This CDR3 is CASSLGSSYYYEQYF. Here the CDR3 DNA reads TGTGCCAGCAGCTTAGGAAGCAGCTATTACTACGAGCAGTACTTC.

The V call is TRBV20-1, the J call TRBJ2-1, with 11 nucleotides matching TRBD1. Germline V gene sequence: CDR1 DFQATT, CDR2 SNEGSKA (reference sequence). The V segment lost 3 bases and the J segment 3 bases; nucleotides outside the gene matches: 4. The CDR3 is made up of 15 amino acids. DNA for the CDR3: TGCAGTGCTAGTACCGGGACAGGGGGCTACAATGAGCAGTTCTTC. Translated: CSASTGTGGYNEQFF.

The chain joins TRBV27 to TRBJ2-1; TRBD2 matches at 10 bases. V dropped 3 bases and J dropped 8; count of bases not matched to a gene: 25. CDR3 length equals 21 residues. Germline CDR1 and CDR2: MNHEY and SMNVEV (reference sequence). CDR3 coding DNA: TGTGCCAGCAGTTTCCGGGGGGCTACGCTAGCGGGAGCGGGAAGGATGGATGAGCAGTTCTTC. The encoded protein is CASSFRGATLAGAGRMDEQFF.